This TCR beta chain was sequenced in a study of T cell responses to AZD1222 COVID-19 vaccine. Whole-study results and caveats: Unmutated variant regions are reportedly targeted by nearly half of spike-specific TCRs. A mostly white British donor set with more females was recruited, and clonal diversity was possibly underestimated. Mapped onto spike, vaccine-associated CD4 TCRs spanned it and were dominant at 160-218 and 743-854. Compared with day 0, the breadth and depth of the Spike-specific TCR repertoire rose significantly after two doses of AZD1222.

The ends were cut back, 5 bases at V and 0 bases at J, with 10 bases in the middle. Germline V lookup: CDR1 SGHNT, CDR2 YENEEA. This CDR3 spans 15 amino acids. A note on this clone: Its antigen is currently unknown.

Generated by immunoSEQ multiplex PCR, the TCRdb table keeps only in-frame clones and is missing some. The data show over 140,000 clones, and the top ten clones hold around 2.2%. This chain joins TRBV11-3 and TRBJ2-2; D perhaps matches TRBD2 (5 bases). The sequence was obtained from an adult in good health. Sequencing was done on a sample of peripheral blood. The CDR3 loop is CASSGRGANTGELFF. In DNA, the CDR3 is TGTGCCAGCAGCGGCCGGGGAGCGAACACCGGGGAGCTGTTTTTT.